These 25 T cell receptor beta chains came from one sample sequenced in a study of OX40 agonist ivuxolimab in advanced cancers. The library was generated by the immunoSEQ multiplex PCR assay. Entries here come from immuneACCESS through TCRdb and include only in-frame sequences with V and J called. Some clones fail to appear in such tables; in the studies checked, an unresolved V gene covers under half of the shortfall, and the cause of the remainder is unknown. This sample comprises more than 50,000 clones, approximately 91% of them detected only once. The top ten clones comprise roughly 20% of the sample. This sample comprised CD4+ or CD8+ T cells sorted from blood, obtained in a trial of the OX40 agonist ivuxolimab. The source is an adult with an advanced solid tumor such as melanoma, head and neck, liver or kidney cancer.

The gene calls are TRBV7-9 and TRBJ2-2; D gene uncertain. V lost 4 bases, J lost 4 bases, and 13 bases lay in between. The CDR3 contains 15 residues. The germline gives CDR1 SEHNR, CDR2 FQNEAQ (reference sequence). CDR3 residues: CASSSPYPSTGELFF. The CDR3 DNA is TGTGCCAGCAGCTCTCCCTACCCGAGCACCGGGGAGCTGTTTTTT.

The chain employs TRBV7-9 and TRBJ1-2; D is perhaps TRBD1 (6 bases). Per the germline V gene, CDR1 is SEHNR and CDR2 is FQNEAQ (reference sequence). The V and J ends lost 0 bases and 13 bases respectively, with 21 bases between them. The CDR3 extends over 15 amino acids. For the CDR3, the DNA is TGTGCCAGCAGCTTAGCGCCCCATACAGGGTCTGGGGGCACCTTC. Amino acid sequence: CASSLAPHTGSGGTF.

The chain employs TRBV18 and TRBJ2-1, with TRBD2 identical over 8 bases. Per germline, CDR1 KGHSH and CDR2 LQKENI. The length of the CDR3 is 15 residues. Trimming cost V 6 bases and J 0 bases; bases outside gene matches: 4. CDR3 region: CASSPSGGSYNEQFF. CDR3 nucleotide sequence: TGTGCCAGCTCCCCCAGCGGGGGCTCCTACAATGAGCAGTTCTTC.

The V call is TRBV2, the J call TRBJ2-1, with D possibly TRBD1 on 5 matching bases. Trimming removed 3 bases from V and 4 bases from J, with 10 bases in between. The CDR3 loop spans 14 amino acids. The germline V gene encodes CDR1 SNHLY and CDR2 FYNNEI. CDR3 sequence reads: CASSDYTGYNEQFF. The CDR3 coding sequence is TGTGCCAGCAGTGATTATACAGGTTACAATGAGCAGTTCTTC.

The chain employs TRBV6-1 and TRBJ1-1; 9 bases are a match to TRBD1. Germline lookup yields CDR1 MNHNS and CDR2 SASEGT. There are 14 residues in the CDR3. Unmatched junction bases numbered 5, after V lost 5 bases and J lost 4 bases. The CDR3 is CASSRQGEGTEAFF. The CDR3 nucleotides are TGTGCCAGCAGTCGACAGGGGGAAGGCACTGAAGCTTTCTTT.

This chain joins TRBV18 and TRBJ2-7; the match to TRBD2 covers 13 bases. Germline V gene data show CDR1 as KGHSH and CDR2 as LQKENI. This CDR3 spans 18 amino acids. With V trimmed by 3 bases and J by 2 bases, 10 bases remained unmatched. This CDR3 is CASSPRRTSGGYPYEQYF. CDR3 DNA: TGTGCCAGCTCACCGAGGAGGACTAGCGGGGGATACCCCTACGAGCAGTACTTC.

The chain has TRBV5-1 and TRBJ2-7; TRBD1 or TRBD2 may be the D gene (5 bases each). Trimming cost V 3 bases and J 2 bases, with 12 bases left between them. Germline CDR1 and CDR2: SGHRS and YFSETQ. This CDR3 contains 14 residues. The CDR3 bases are TGCGCCAGCAGCTACTCAACGGGACCCTACGAGCAGTACTTC. Amino acid sequence: CASSYSTGPYEQYF.

CDR3 bases: TGTGCCAGCAGCCCGACGAAGGGGGGGGCCTACGAGCAGTACTTC. Encoded protein: CASSPTKGGAYEQYF. The V call is TRBV6-5, the J call TRBJ2-7; D may be TRBD2 (7 bases). CDR1 and CDR2 from the germline V gene are MNHEY and SVGAGI. Trimming shortened V by 6 bases and J by 2 bases, and 17 bases separated the two germline ends. The CDR3 length is 15 residues.

The rearrangement links TRBV11-2 to TRBJ2-1, with 8 positions matching TRBD2. The CDR3 consists of 15 residues. Germline V gene sequence: CDR1 SGHAT, CDR2 FQNNGV. J lost 5 bases, V lost 3 bases, and 6 bases had no gene match. The CDR3 DNA reads as TGTGCCAGCAGCTTGGCAGCGGGGGTAAACAATGAGCAGTTCTTC. This sequence encodes CASSLAAGVNNEQFF.

The V and J genes are TRBV10-1 and TRBJ2-3; a weak D match, TRBD2 (6 bases). V lost 3 bases and J lost 1, with 8 bases in between. CDR1 is WNHNN, CDR2 SYGVQD, per germline (reference sequence). CDR3 size: 14 residues. CDR3 nucleotides: TGCGCCAGCAGTGATCAGCGGGGCACAGATACGCAGTATTTT. Its protein product is CASSDQRGTDTQYF.

The genes are TRBV6-5 and TRBJ1-4; tentatively, D is TRBD1 (5 bases). Germline V gene data show CDR1 as MNHEY and CDR2 as SVGAGI. The length of the CDR3 is 14 residues. Trimming took off 2 bases at V and 7 bases at J, with 11 bases between the two ends. CDR3 sequence: CASSYAGLGEKLFF. CDR3 nucleotide sequence: TGTGCCAGCAGTTACGCAGGGTTGGGTGAAAAACTGTTTTTT.

The V and J genes are TRBV15 and TRBJ2-5; perhaps TRBD1 as D (5 bases). The CDR3 covers 16 residues. Germline assignment: CDR1 LNHNV and CDR2 YYDKDF (reference sequence). Trimming left V 6 bases short and J 2 bases short, with 19 bases between. The CDR3 loop reads CATSSTLAGLQETQYF. The CDR3 coding sequence is TGTGCCACCAGTTCGACGTTGGCAGGGCTTCAAGAGACCCAGTACTTC. Supplemented by reference TRBV15 and TRBJ2-5, the full variable domain reads DAMVIQNPRYQVTQFGKPVTLSCSQTLNHNVMYWYQQKSSQAPKLLFHYYDKDFNNEADTPDNFQSRRPNTSFCFLDIRSPGLGDTAMYLCATSSTLAGLQETQYFGPGTRLLVL.

V usage is TRBV28 and J usage is TRBJ2-3; D unclear. V lost 2 bases to trimming and J lost 3 bases, with 6 bases between them. The CDR3 is 13 residues long. Looked up from germline, CDR1 is MDHEN and CDR2 is SYDVKM. CDR3: CASSLTLTDTQYF. DNA for the CDR3: TGTGCCAGCAGTTTAACACTTACAGATACGCAGTATTTT. Full variable domain (missing parts from reference TRBV28 and TRBJ2-3): DVKVTQSSRYLVKRTGEKVFLECVQDMDHENMFWYRQDPGLGLRLIYFSYDVKMKEKGDIPEGYSVSREKKERFSLILESASTNQTSMYLCASSLTLTDTQYFGPGTRLTVL.

The rearrangement links TRBV6-6 to TRBJ2-1; no firm D call. Germline V CDR1 and CDR2: MNHNY, SVGAGI (reference sequence). The CDR3 has 12 residues. V lost 4 bases and J 9 bases, leaving 10 bases between the germline ends. In DNA, the CDR3 is TGTGCCAGCAGTTCCAGGATCGGTGAGCAGTTCTTC. Its translation: CASSSRIGEQFF.

The chain uses TRBV7-9 and TRBJ2-7; D is unresolved. The V end was cut by 4 bases, the J end by 4 bases, with 20 bases between. The CDR3 loop spans 16 amino acids. The germline V gene encodes CDR1 SEHNR and CDR2 FQNEAQ (reference sequence). CDR3: CASSSLAPGDGYEQYF. The DNA of the CDR3 is TGTGCCAGCAGCTCTCTGGCTCCAGGTGATGGGTACGAGCAGTACTTC.

The chain couples TRBV27 to TRBJ2-3; TRBD2 matches at 9 bases. V was pared by 2 bases and J by 2 bases, with 2 bases of the junction left unmatched. Germline CDR1 is MNHEY and CDR2 is SMNVEV (reference sequence). This CDR3 has 15 residues. The CDR3 protein is CASSLLAGFTDTQYF. DNA for the CDR3: TGTGCCAGCAGTTTACTAGCGGGGTTCACAGATACGCAGTATTTT.

The V gene is TRBV15, the J gene TRBJ1-2; 10 nucleotides align to TRBD1. After removal of 5 bases from V and 5 bases from J, the junction contained 14 bases not matched to a gene. The CDR3 runs to 17 residues. Germline V gives CDR1 LNHNV, CDR2 YYDKDF (reference sequence). The CDR3 sequence is CATSGHLNGQGVYGYTF. In nucleotides, the CDR3 is TGTGCCACCAGCGGACACTTAAACGGACAGGGGGTTTATGGCTACACCTTC.

The genes are TRBV7-9 and TRBJ2-7; TRBD2 is a possible D gene (5 bases). The V gene's germline CDR1 is SEHNR and CDR2 FQNEAQ (reference sequence). The V gene lost 1 base and the J gene lost 1 base, with 8 bases spanning the gap. CDR3 length: 14 amino acids. The DNA of the CDR3 is TGTGCCAGCAGCTTAGAGGAGGATTCCTACGAGCAGTACTTC. Translated, it gives CASSLEEDSYEQYF.

The chain is built from TRBV6-1 and TRBJ2-1; 11 bases map to TRBD2. CDR1 MNHNS and CDR2 SASEGT come from the germline V gene. CDR3 length equals 15 residues. Germline trimming cut 6 bases from V and 7 bases from J; bases unmatched to any gene: 8. CDR3 bases: TGTGCCAGCAGGTCATTAGCGGGGGGGCCTAATGAGCAGTTCTTC. Its protein product is CASRSLAGGPNEQFF.

This chain links TRBV19 with TRBJ1-1, with 7 bases identical to TRBD1. The CDR3 runs to 17 residues. V lost 5 bases to trimming and J lost 4 bases; unmatched junction nucleotides: 16. From germline, CDR1 is LNHDA and CDR2 SQIVND (reference sequence). The CDR3 sequence: CASSPDRSAPDGTEAFF. Here the CDR3 DNA reads TGTGCCAGTAGTCCGGACAGGTCGGCACCTGATGGCACTGAAGCTTTCTTT.

The chain has TRBV11-2 and TRBJ1-1; tentatively, D is TRBD1 (6 bases). Germline V lookup: CDR1 SGHAT, CDR2 FQNNGV. This CDR3 has 13 amino acids. V lost 0 bases and J lost 7, with 9 bases in between. As DNA, the CDR3 is TGTGCCAGCAGCTTAGAAGGGGGGGTTGAAGCTTTCTTT. Protein sequence: CASSLEGGVEAFF. Full variable domain (outside the CDR3, taken from reference TRBV11-2 and TRBJ1-1): EAGVAQSPRYKIIEKRQSVAFWCNPISGHATLYWYQQILGQGPKLLIQFQNNGVVDDSQLPKDRFSAERLKGVDSTLKIQPAKLEDSAVYLCASSLEGGVEAFFGQGTRLTVV.

This chain links TRBV6-6 with TRBJ2-5; D could derive from TRBD1 or TRBD2 (6 bases each). Trimming took off 5 bases at V and 7 bases at J, with 14 bases between the two ends. Germline V gene sequence: CDR1 MNHNY, CDR2 SVGAGI (reference sequence). The CDR3 length is 13 residues. DNA for the CDR3: TGTGCCAGCAGTCCAGGGGACTGGGCGACCCAGTACTTC. Translating it yields CASSPGDWATQYF.

The chain uses TRBV7-6 and TRBJ2-3, with 7 bases matching TRBD1. After removal of 1 base from V and 5 bases from J, the junction contained 12 bases not matched to a gene. The germline gives CDR1 SGHVS, CDR2 FNYEAQ. The CDR3 sequence is 17 residues long. The CDR3 DNA reads TGTGCCAGCAGCTTAGAAGGGACAGCATCGCAGATAGATACGCAGTATTTT. Its translation: CASSLEGTASQIDTQYF.

The chain carries TRBV11-3 and TRBJ1-2; D remains ambiguous. The germline V gene has CDR1 SGHNT and CDR2 YENEEA. The ends were cut back, 0 bases at V and 10 bases at J, with 6 bases in the middle. The CDR3 runs to 11 residues. The CDR3, as DNA: TGTGCCAGCAGCTTAGAGGTCTCCTACACCTTC. Residues: CASSLEVSYTF.

The chain recombines TRBV2 with TRBJ2-1, with TRBD2 matching 16 bases. Trimming removed 7 bases from V and 6 bases from J; junction bases left unmatched: 6. This CDR3 has 16 residues. Germline-derived CDR1 and CDR2 are SNHLY and FYNNEI. In nucleotides, the CDR3 is TGTGCCAGCACGGGACTAGCGGGGGGGCCCGGCAATGAGCAGTTCTTC. It translates to CASTGLAGGPGNEQFF.